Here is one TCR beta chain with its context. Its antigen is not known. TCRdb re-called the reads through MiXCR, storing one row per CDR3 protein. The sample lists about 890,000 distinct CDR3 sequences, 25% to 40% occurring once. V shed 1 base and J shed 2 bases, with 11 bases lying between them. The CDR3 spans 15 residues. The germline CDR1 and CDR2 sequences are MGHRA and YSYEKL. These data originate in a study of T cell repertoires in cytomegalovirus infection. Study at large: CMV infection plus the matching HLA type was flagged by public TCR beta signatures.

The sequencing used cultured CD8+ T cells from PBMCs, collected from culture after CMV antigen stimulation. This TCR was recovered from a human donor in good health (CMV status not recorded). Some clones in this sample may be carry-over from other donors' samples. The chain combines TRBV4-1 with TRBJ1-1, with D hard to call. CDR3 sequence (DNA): TGCGCCAGCAGCCAAGGGGTACAGACTAACACTGAAGCTTTCTTT. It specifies CASSQGVQTNTEAFF.